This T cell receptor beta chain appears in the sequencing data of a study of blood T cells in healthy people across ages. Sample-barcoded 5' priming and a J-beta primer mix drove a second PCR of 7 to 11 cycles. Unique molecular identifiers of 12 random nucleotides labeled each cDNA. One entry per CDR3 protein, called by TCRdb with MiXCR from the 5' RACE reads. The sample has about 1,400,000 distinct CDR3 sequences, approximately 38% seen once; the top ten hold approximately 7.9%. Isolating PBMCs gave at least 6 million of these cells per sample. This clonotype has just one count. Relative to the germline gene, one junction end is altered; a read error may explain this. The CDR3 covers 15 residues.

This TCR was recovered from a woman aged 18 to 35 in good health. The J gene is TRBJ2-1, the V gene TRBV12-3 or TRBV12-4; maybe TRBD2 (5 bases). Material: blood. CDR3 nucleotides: TGCGCCAGCAGCCTACTAGAGAAATTTGGCAATGAGCAGTTCTTC. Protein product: CASSLLEKFGNEQFF.